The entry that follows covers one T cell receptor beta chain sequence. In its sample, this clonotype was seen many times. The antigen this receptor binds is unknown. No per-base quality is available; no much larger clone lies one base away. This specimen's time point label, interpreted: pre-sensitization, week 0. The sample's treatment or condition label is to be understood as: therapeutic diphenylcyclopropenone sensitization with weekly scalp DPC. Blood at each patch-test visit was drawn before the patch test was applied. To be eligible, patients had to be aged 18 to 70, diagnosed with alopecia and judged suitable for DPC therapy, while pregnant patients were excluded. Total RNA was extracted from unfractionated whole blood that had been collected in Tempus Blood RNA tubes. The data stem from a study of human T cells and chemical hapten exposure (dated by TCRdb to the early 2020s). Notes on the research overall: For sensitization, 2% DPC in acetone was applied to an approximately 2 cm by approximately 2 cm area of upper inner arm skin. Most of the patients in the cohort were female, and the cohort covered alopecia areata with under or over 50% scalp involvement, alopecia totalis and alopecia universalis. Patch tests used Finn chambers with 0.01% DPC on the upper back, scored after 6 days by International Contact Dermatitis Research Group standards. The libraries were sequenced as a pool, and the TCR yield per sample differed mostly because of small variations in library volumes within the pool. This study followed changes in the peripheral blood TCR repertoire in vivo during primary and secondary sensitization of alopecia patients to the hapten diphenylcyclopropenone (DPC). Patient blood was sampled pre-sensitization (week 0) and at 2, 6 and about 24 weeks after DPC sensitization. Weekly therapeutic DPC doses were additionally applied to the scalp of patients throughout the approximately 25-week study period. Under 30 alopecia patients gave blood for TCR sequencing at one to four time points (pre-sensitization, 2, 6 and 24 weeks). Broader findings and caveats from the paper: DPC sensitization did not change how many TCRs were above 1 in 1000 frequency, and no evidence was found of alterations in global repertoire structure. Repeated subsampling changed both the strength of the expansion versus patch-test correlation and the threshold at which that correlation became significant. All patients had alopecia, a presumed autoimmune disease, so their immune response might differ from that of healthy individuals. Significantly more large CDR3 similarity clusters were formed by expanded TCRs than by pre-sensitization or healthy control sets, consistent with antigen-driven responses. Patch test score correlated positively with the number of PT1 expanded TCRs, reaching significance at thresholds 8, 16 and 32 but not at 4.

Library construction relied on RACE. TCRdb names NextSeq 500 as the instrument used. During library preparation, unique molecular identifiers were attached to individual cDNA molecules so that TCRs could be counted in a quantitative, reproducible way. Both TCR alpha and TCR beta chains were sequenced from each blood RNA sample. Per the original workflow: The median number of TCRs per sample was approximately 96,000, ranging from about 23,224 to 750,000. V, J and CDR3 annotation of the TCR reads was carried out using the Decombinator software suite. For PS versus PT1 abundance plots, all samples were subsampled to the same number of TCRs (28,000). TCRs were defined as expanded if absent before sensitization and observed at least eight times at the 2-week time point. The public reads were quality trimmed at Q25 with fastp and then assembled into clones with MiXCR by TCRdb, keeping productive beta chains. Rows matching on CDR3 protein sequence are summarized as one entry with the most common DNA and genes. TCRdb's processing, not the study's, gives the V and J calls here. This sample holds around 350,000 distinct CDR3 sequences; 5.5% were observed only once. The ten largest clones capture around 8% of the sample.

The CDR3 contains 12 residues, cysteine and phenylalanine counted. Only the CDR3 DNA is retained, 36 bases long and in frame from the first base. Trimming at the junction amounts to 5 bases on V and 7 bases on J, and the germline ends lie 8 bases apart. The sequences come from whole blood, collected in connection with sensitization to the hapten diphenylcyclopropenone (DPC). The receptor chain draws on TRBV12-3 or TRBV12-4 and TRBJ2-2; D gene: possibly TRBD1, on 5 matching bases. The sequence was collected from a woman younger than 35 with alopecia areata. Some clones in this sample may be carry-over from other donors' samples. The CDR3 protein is CASSPGIGELFF. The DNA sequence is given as TGTGCCAGCAGTCCAGGGATCGGGGAGCTGTTTTTT.